The 18 T cell receptor beta chains below all came from one sample that was sequenced in a study of molecular identifiers for immune sequencing clone quantification. TCRdb independently ran MiXCR on the PCR reads; one entry per CDR3 protein. The sample lists a few hundred thousand distinct CDR3 sequences; approximately 25% were seen once. The sample comprised naive CD8+ T cells from blood, with Jurkat cell RNA spiked in. Sample subset: FACS-sorted CD8+CD4-CCR7+CD45RA+ naive T cells. These receptors were collected from a human donor in good health. Some libraries in this study had Jurkat cell RNA spiked in.

The chain employs TRBV20-1 and TRBJ2-7; 9 bases agree with TRBD1. Germline loops: CDR1 DFQATT, CDR2 SNEGSKA (reference sequence). This CDR3 has 16 residues. Losses at the gene ends were 5 bases for V and 0 bases for J; bases not matched to a gene: 11. The CDR3 DNA sequence: TGCAGTGCTCAACCCCGAGGGACAGGGAGCTCCTACGAGCAGTACTTC. Its protein product is CSAQPRGTGSSYEQYF.

This clonotype has only a few counts. The rearrangement joins TRBV7-2 to TRBJ2-2; a possible D gene is TRBD2 (6 bases). Between the trimmed V and J ends, which lost 5 bases and 6 bases, there was a span of 19 bases. CDR1 SGHTA and CDR2 FQGNSA come from the germline V gene. The CDR3 loop spans 16 amino acids. The CDR3 DNA reads as TGTGCCAGCAGCCCGAACCGGGACTTTCGGGCCGGGGAGCTGTTTTTT. This translates into CASSPNRDFRAGELFF.

A word on this clonotype: A read error is possible here, since a much larger clone lies one base away. This rearrangement joins TRBV27 to TRBJ1-1, with TRBD1 matching 7 bases. CDR1 and CDR2 from the germline V gene are MNHEY and SMNVEV (reference sequence). The CDR3 length is 14 residues. The CDR3 nucleotides are TGTGCCAGCAGTTTAGTACAGGGGTACACTGAAGCTCTCTTT. It codes for CASSLVQGYTEALF.

Comments on this clonotype: A much larger clone differs from this one at a single base, so this may be a read error. The gene calls are TRBV29-1 and TRBJ2-7, with D possibly TRBD2 on 6 matching bases. V gave up 2 bases and J gave up 5 bases, with 13 bases separating them. The CDR3 consists of 13 residues. Germline CDR1 SQVTM, CDR2 ANQGSEA. The CDR3 DNA follows: TGCAGCGTTGAAACGGGGGTATCCAACGAGCAGTACTTC. Protein product: CSVETGVSNEQYF.

The rearrangement joins TRBV2 to TRBJ1-1; D is undetermined. The ends were cut back, 1 base at V and 3 bases at J, with 3 bases in the middle. This CDR3 spans 12 amino acids. Germline-derived CDR1 and CDR2 are SNHLY and FYNNEI. The CDR3 sequence: CASSEVYTEAFF. DNA for the CDR3: TGTGCCAGCAGTGAAGTCTACACTGAAGCTTTCTTT.

In this sample, this clonotype turned up many times. The J gene is TRBJ2-7, the V gene TRBV4-1; 9 bases align to TRBD2. The CDR3 contains 14 residues. Germline-derived CDR1 and CDR2 are MGHRA and YSYEKL. With V trimmed by 5 bases and J by 3 bases, 5 bases remained unmatched. The CDR3 DNA follows: TGCGCCAGCAGCGCGCGGGGGGGCGGCTACGAGCAGTACTTC. This encodes CASSARGGGYEQYF.

Ten or more counts support this clonotype. This chain uses TRBV13 with TRBJ1-5; D is possibly TRBD1 (6 bases). CDR1 is PRHDT and CDR2 is FYEKMQ in the germline V gene (reference sequence). The length of the CDR3 is 15 residues. The V gene lost 4 bases and the J gene lost 1 base, with 11 bases spanning the gap. The CDR3 protein is CASSSKGVSNQPQHF. CDR3 nucleotides: TGTGCCAGCAGCTCGAAGGGGGTAAGCAATCAGCCCCAGCATTTT.

CDR3 coding DNA: TGTGCCAGCAGTTTAGAAGGGGCGCAGGAAAGTAGATACGAGCAGTACTTC. It translates to CASSLEGAQESRYEQYF. The rearrangement uses TRBV27 and TRBJ2-7, with D maybe TRBD1 (5 bases). The CDR3 runs 17 residues. Trimming removed 2 bases from V and 4 bases from J, with 21 bases in between. The germline V gene has CDR1 MNHEY and CDR2 SMNVEV (reference sequence).

The V call is TRBV10-2, the J call TRBJ2-4; 7 nucleotides line up with TRBD2. Losses at the gene ends were 6 bases for V and 0 bases for J; bases not matched to a gene: 14. The germline V gene has CDR1 WSHSY and CDR2 SAAADI. The CDR3 is 18 amino acids. CDR3 sequence: CASSKGRGLQLAKNIQYF. CDR3 nucleotides: TGCGCCAGCAGCAAAGGGAGGGGCCTGCAACTAGCCAAAAACATTCAGTACTTC.

As to this clonotype: This may arise from a read error, as a much more abundant clone is one base away. Here the CDR3 reads CASSYGSGVEEQCF. CDR3 nucleotides: TGTGCCAGCAGTTACGGGAGCGGAGTGGAGGAGCAGTGCTTC. This chain joins TRBV6-8 and TRBJ2-7; weak D call: TRBD2 (5 bases). The CDR3 is 14 residues long. The germline V gene encodes CDR1 MNHGY and CDR2 SAAAGT.

This clonotype was observed a handful of times. V and J are TRBV5-1 and TRBJ2-7; 7 nucleotides agree with TRBD1. This CDR3 has 16 residues. Germline values: CDR1 SGHRS, CDR2 YFSETQ. V was clipped by 7 bases and J by 7 bases; unmatched bases: 20. In DNA, the CDR3 is TGCGCCAGCTCCTATCCCCTAGGGCAGGGGGTAGGGGAGCAGTACTTC. Translation gives CASSYPLGQGVGEQYF.

This clonotype was recorded a few times. Possible read error: a much larger clone is one base away. This rearrangement joins TRBV29-1 to TRBJ1-1, with unresolved D. Germline-derived CDR1 and CDR2 are SQVTM and ANQGSEA. This CDR3 is built from 13 residues. V gave up 4 bases and J gave up 3 bases, with 12 bases separating them. CDR3 sequence: CSVVDGMDTEAFF. In DNA, the CDR3 is TGCAGCGTTGTGGACGGAATGGACACTGAAGCTTTCTTT.

The chain links TRBV9 to TRBJ1-4; D perhaps matches TRBD1 (5 bases). Germline loops: CDR1 SGDLS, CDR2 YYNGEE. This CDR3 contains 15 residues. Trimming removed 4 bases at V and 6 bases at J, with 16 bases between. CDR3 loop: CASSRSGYTDEKLFF. The DNA for the CDR3 is TGTGCCAGCAGCCGGTCAGGGTATACGGATGAAAAACTGTTTTTT.

This clonotype was found many times. This chain links TRBV7-9 with TRBJ2-7; TRBD1 matches at 7 bases. The CDR3 runs to 15 residues. The germline V gene encodes CDR1 SEHNR and CDR2 FQNEAQ (reference sequence). With V trimmed by 5 bases and J by 4 bases, 11 bases remained unmatched. The CDR3 region is CASSTTTGIRYEQYF. The CDR3 coding sequence is TGTGCCAGCAGCACCACGACAGGGATACGGTACGAGCAGTACTTC.

This rearrangement joins TRBV20-1 to TRBJ1-5, with D possibly matching TRBD1 (5 bases). V lost 0 bases, J lost 0 bases, and 12 bases lay in between. Germline V CDR1 and CDR2: DFQATT, SNEGSKA (reference sequence). The CDR3 is made up of 16 amino acids. CDR3 sequence reads: CSARDSAGTSNQPQHF. Written as DNA, the CDR3 is TGCAGTGCTAGAGATTCGGCAGGGACTAGCAATCAGCCCCAGCATTTT.

This clonotype was picked up many times. This chain uses TRBV5-1 with TRBJ2-7, with D maybe TRBD2 (5 bases). Trimming took off 4 bases at V and 3 bases at J, with 11 bases between the two ends. The CDR3 is 13 amino acids. Germline V gene data show CDR1 as SGHRS and CDR2 as YFSETQ. CDR3 amino acids: CASSAAEGYEQYF. The CDR3 DNA reads TGCGCCAGCAGCGCCGCCGAGGGCTACGAGCAGTACTTC.

The genes are TRBV30 and TRBJ2-1, with 10 bases that match TRBD2. CDR3 length: 13 amino acids. V lost 0 bases to trimming and J lost 8 bases; unmatched junction nucleotides: 1. The germline gives CDR1 GTSNPN, CDR2 SVGIG (reference sequence). CDR3 nucleotides: TGTGCCTGGAGTGTTAGCGGGGGGTATGAGCAGTTCTTC. This encodes CAWSVSGGYEQFF.

Details on this clonotype: A much larger clonotype is one base distant, so this may be a read error. This chain links TRBV7-6 with TRBJ2-3; TRBD2 agrees at 9 bases. The CDR3 is 15 amino acids. Germline loops: CDR1 SGHVS, CDR2 FNYEAQ. The trim removed 5 bases at V and 1 base at J, leaving 4 bases unmatched. The CDR3 reads CASSEPSGGTDTQYF. The CDR3 region has the DNA TGTGCCAGCAGCGAGCCTAGCGGGGGCACAGATACGCAGTATTTT.